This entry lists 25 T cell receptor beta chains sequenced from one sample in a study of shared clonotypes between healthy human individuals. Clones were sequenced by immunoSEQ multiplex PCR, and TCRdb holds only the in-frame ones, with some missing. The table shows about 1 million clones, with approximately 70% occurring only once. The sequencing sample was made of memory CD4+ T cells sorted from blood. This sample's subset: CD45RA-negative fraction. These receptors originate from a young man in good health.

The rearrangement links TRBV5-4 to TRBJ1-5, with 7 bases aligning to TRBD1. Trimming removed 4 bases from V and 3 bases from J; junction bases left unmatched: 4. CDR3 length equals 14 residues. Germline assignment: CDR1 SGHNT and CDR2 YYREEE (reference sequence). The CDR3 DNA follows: TGTGCCAGCAGCCGTCAGGGGGACAATCAGCCCCAGCATTTT. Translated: CASSRQGDNQPQHF.

DNA for the CDR3: TGTGCCAGTAGGAACAGGGCGGATAATTCACCCCTCCACTTT. It encodes CASRNRADNSPLHF. The rearrangement links TRBV19 to TRBJ1-6, with TRBD1 as a possible D gene (6 bases). Per germline, CDR1 LNHDA and CDR2 SQIVND (reference sequence). V was pared by 6 bases and J by 5 bases, with 11 bases between. The length of the CDR3 is 14 residues.

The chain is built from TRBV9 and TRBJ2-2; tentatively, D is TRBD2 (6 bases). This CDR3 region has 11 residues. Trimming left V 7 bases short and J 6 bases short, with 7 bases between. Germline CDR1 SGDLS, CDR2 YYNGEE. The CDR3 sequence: CASGGAGELFF. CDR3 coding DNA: TGTGCCAGCGGAGGGGCCGGGGAGCTGTTTTTT.

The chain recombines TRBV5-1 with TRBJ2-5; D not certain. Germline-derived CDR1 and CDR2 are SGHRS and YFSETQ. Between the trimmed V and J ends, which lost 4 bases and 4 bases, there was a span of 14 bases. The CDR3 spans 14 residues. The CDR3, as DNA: TGCGCCAGCAGCCCGGGCTTGGGCGGAGAGACCCAGTACTTC. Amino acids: CASSPGLGGETQYF.

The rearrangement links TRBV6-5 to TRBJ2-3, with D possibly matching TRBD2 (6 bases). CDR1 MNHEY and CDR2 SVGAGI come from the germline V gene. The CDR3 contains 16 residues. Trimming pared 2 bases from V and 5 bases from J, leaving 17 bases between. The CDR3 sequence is CASSYGGDPDIDTQYF. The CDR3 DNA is TGTGCCAGCAGTTACGGAGGGGACCCGGACATAGATACGCAGTATTTT.

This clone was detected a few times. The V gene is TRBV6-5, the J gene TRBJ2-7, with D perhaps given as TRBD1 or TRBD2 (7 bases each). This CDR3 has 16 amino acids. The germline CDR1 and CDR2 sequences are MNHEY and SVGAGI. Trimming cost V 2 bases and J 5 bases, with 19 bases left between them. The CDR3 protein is CASSYAGTAGLNEQYF. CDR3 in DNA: TGTGCCAGCAGTTACGCGGGGACAGCGGGGTTGAACGAGCAGTACTTC.

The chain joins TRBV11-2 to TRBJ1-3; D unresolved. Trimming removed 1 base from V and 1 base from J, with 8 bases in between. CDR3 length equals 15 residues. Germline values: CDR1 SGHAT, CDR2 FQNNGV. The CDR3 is CASSLVWESGNTIYF. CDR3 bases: TGTGCCAGCAGCTTAGTTTGGGAATCTGGAAACACCATATATTTT.

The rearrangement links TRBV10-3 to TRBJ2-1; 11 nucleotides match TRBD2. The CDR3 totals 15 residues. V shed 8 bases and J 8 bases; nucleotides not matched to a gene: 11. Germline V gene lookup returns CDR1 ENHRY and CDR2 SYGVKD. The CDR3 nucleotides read TGTGCCATCGCGGCCGGGACTAGCGGTACTGATGAGCAGTTCTTC. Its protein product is CAIAAGTSGTDEQFF.

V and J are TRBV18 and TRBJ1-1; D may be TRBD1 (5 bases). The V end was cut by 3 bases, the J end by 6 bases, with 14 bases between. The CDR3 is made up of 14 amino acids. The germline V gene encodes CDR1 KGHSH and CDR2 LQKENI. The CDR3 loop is CASSPTAGLSEAFF. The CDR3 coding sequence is TGTGCCAGCTCACCGACAGCCGGGTTGTCTGAAGCTTTCTTT.

DNA of the CDR3: TGTGCCAGCTCAACCGGACAGGCCCAAAATCAGCCCCAGCATTTT. Its translation: CASSTGQAQNQPQHF. This chain joins TRBV18 and TRBJ1-5; 7 bases align to TRBD1. V shed 5 bases and J 4 bases; nucleotides not matched to a gene: 8. Germline CDR1 KGHSH, CDR2 LQKENI. CDR3 length: 15 amino acids.

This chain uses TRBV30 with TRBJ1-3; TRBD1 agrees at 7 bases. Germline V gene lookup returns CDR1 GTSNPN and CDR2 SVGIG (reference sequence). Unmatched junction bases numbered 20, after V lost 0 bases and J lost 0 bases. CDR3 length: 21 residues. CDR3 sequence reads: CAWSVKRTGTNVVFSGNTIYF. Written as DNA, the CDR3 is TGTGCCTGGAGTGTCAAAAGGACAGGAACTAATGTTGTATTCTCTGGAAACACCATATATTTT.

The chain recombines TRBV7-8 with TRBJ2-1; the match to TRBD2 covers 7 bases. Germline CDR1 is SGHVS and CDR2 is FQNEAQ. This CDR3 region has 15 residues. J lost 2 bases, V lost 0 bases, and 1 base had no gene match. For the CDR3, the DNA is TGTGCCAGCAGCTTAGCGGGAGGGCCCTACAATGAGCAGTTCTTC. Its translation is CASSLAGGPYNEQFF.

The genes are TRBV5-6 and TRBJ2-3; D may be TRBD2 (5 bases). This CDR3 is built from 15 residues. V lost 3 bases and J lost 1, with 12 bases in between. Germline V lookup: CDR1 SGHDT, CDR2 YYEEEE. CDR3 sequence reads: CASSSGRRGTDTQYF. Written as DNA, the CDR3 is TGTGCCAGCAGCTCTGGGAGACGTGGCACAGATACGCAGTATTTT.

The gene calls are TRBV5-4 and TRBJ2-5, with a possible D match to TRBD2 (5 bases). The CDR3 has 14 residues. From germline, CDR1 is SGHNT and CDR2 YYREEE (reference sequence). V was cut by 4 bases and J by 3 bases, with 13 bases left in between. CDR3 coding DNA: TGTGCCAGCAGCCGGACTGAATTTGAAGAGACCCAGTACTTC. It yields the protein CASSRTEFEETQYF.

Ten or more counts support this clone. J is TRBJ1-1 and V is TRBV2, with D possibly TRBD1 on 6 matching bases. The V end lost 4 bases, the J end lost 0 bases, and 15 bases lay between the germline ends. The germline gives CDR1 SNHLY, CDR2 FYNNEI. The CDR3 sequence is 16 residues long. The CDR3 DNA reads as TGTGCCAGCAGTGGAGGACAGCCAAACATGAACACTGAAGCTTTCTTT. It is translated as CASSGGQPNMNTEAFF.

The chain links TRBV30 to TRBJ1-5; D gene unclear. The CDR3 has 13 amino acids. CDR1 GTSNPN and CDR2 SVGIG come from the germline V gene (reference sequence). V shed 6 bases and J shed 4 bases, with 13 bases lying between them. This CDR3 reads CACQNGGNQPQHF. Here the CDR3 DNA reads TGTGCCTGCCAGAACGGTGGTAATCAGCCCCAGCATTTT.

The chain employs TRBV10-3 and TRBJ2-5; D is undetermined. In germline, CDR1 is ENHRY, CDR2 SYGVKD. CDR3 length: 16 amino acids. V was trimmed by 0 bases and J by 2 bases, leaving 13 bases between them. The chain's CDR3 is CAISESIAAVQETQYF. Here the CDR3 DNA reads TGTGCCATCAGTGAGTCCATAGCTGCCGTTCAAGAGACCCAGTACTTC.

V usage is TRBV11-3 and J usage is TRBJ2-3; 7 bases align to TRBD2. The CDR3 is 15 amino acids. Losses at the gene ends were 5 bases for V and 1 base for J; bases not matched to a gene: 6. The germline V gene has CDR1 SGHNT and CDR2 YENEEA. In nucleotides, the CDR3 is TGTGCCAGCAGCAGACAAAGCGGGGGCACAGATACGCAGTATTTT. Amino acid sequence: CASSRQSGGTDTQYF.

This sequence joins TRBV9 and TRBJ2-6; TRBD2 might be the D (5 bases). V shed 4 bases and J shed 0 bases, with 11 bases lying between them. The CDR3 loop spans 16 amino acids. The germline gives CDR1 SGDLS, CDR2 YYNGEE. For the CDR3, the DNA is TGTGCCAGCAGCCTCCGGGATAGCTCTGGGGCCAACGTCCTGACTTTC. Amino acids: CASSLRDSSGANVLTF.

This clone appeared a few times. Here the CDR3 reads CASRSGQGNVNYGYTF. CDR3 in DNA: TGTGCCAGCAGGTCGGGACAGGGAAATGTGAACTATGGCTACACCTTC. The chain links TRBV5-4 to TRBJ1-2, with TRBD1 identical over 9 bases. The CDR3 runs 16 residues. J lost 2 bases, V lost 5 bases, and 10 bases had no gene match. From germline, CDR1 is SGHNT and CDR2 YYREEE (reference sequence).

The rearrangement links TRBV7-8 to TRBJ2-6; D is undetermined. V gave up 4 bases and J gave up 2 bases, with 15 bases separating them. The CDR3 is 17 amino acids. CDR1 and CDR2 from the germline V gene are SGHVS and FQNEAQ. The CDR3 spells CASSSPLSGPGANVLTF. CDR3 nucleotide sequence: TGTGCCAGCAGCTCCCCGTTGTCCGGCCCTGGGGCCAACGTCCTGACTTTC.

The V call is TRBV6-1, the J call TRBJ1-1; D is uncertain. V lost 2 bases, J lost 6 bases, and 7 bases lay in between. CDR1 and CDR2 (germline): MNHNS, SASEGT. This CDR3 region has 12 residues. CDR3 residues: CASSERGAEAFF. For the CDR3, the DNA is TGTGCCAGCAGTGAACGGGGAGCTGAAGCTTTCTTT.

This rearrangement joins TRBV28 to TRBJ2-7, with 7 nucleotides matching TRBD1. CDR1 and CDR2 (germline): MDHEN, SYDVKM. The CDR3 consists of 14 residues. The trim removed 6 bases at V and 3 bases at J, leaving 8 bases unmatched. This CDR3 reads CASRGQGDGYEQYF. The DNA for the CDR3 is TGTGCCAGCAGAGGTCAGGGGGATGGCTACGAGCAGTACTTC. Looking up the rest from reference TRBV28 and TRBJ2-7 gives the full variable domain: DVKVTQSSRYLVKRTGEKVFLECVQDMDHENMFWYRQDPGLGLRLIYFSYDVKMKEKGDIPEGYSVSREKKERFSLILESASTNQTSMYLCASRGQGDGYEQYFGPGTRLTVT.

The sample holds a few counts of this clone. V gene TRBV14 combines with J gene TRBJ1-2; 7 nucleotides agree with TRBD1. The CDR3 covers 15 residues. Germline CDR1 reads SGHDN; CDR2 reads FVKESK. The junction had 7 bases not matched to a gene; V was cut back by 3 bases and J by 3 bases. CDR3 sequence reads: CASSQGDSVYYGYTF. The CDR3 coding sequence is TGTGCCAGCAGCCAGGGGGACAGCGTGTACTATGGCTACACCTTC.

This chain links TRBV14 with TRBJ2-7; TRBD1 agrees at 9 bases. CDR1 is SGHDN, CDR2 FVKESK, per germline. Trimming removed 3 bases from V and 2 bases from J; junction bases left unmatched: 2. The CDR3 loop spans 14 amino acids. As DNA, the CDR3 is TGTGCCAGCAGCCACGGGACAGGGACCTACGAGCAGTACTTC. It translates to CASSHGTGTYEQYF.